This T cell receptor beta chain derives from a study of blood T cell repertoires in COVID-19. Study-wide background: There were acute and convalescent COVID-19 samples, and they came from the United States, Italy and Spain. T cells, B-cell-depleted T cells, or PBMCs supplied cDNA or gDNA.

Followed over time, Seattle patients had been enrolled while infection was active. Here immunoSEQ multiplex PCR was the method, and the copy in TCRdb shows in-frame clones only, minus some. The sample lists fewer than 60,000 clones, 75% to 90% occurring once. What was sequenced was peripheral blood. The TCR originated in a man in his sixties with COVID-19, enrolled during active disease.

The CDR3 sequence is CASSVEGGARSGNTIYF. The CDR3 bases are TGTGCCAGCAGCGTAGAGGGGGGGGCCCGCTCTGGAAACACCATATATTTT. The J gene is TRBJ1-3, the V gene TRBV9; weak D call: TRBD1 (6 bases). The CDR3 consists of 17 residues. Trimming left V 0 bases short and J 0 bases short, with 13 bases between. Germline lookup yields CDR1 SGDLS and CDR2 YYNGEE.